These T cell receptor beta chains were read from a single sample in a study of OX40 agonist ivuxolimab in advanced cancers. Profiled with immunoSEQ multiplex PCR; TCRdb holds only in-frame clones, not every one. The table lists some 81,000 clones, 70% to 90% of them singletons. The sequenced sample was CD4+ or CD8+ T cells sorted from blood, obtained in a trial of the OX40 agonist ivuxolimab. These receptors originate from an adult with an advanced solid tumor such as melanoma, head and neck, liver or kidney cancer. CDR3s include the opening cysteine and the closing phenylalanine or tryptophan. D genes are given only for firm matches. Only part of the rows carry a size: once, few, many, or a class if the clone is expanded.

v_call	cdr3_length	j_call	clone_size	d_call	cdr3_nt	cdr3_aa
TRBV9	17	TRBJ2-3	-	TRBD2	TGTGCCAGCAGCGGGCCGCTGAGCGGGGCCCAGGGAGATACGCAGTATTTT	CASSGPLSGAQGDTQYF
TRBV2	14	TRBJ2-5	-	-	TGTGCCAGCAGCGACTCGGCAGGGGTAGAGACCCAGTACTTC	CASSDSAGVETQYF
TRBV19	16	TRBJ1-2	-	TRBD1	TGTGCCAGTAGTTTTAATAGGGACAGGGAGTTTTATGGCTACACCTTC	CASSFNRDREFYGYTF
TRBV30	11	TRBJ2-2	-	-	TGTGCCTGGAGAATTACCGGGGAGCTGTTTTTT	CAWRITGELFF
TRBV5-1	15	TRBJ1-4	-	-	TGCGCCAGCAGCATGACACCGGCAACTAATGAAAAACTGTTTTTT	CASSMTPATNEKLFF
TRBV6-8	14	TRBJ1-5	-	-	TGTGCCAGCAAACAGGGTGAAGGCAATCAGCCCCAGCATTTT	CASKQGEGNQPQHF
TRBV7-3	13	TRBJ2-5	-	-	TGTGCCAGCAGCTTAATTCAGGGCGAGACCCAGTACTTC	CASSLIQGETQYF
TRBV4-3	15	TRBJ1-3	-	-	TGCGCCAGCAGCCAGGAATTATCCTCTGGAAACACCATATATTTT	CASSQELSSGNTIYF
TRBV18	14	TRBJ2-2	-	-	TGTGCCAGCTCACCAACAGAGAACACCGGGGAGCTGTTTTTT	CASSPTENTGELFF
TRBV6-1	12	TRBJ2-7	-	-	TGTGCCAGCAGTCCGGGTTCCTACGAGCAGTACTTC	CASSPGSYEQYF
TRBV27	17	TRBJ2-5	-	-	TGTGCCAGCAGTTTACGGTTCTTAGGGGGAGGTGTAGAGACCCAGTACTTC	CASSLRFLGGGVETQYF
TRBV29-1	14	TRBJ2-7	-	TRBD1	TGCAGCGTAAAGAACCGGGACAGGGGCCACGAGCAGTACTTC	CSVKNRDRGHEQYF
TRBV19	15	TRBJ1-2	once	TRBD1	TGTGCCAGTAGGGCCCGGACAGGGGCGAGCTATGGCTACACCTTC	CASRARTGASYGYTF
TRBV6-5	15	TRBJ2-2	-	TRBD1	TGTGCCAGCAGGCCGGGACAGGGGGCTGCCGGGGAGCTGTTTTTT	CASRPGQGAAGELFF
TRBV25-1	14	TRBJ1-2	-	-	TGTGCCAGCAGTAGGTCCAGAGGCGATTATGGCTACACCTTC	CASSRSRGDYGYTF